The 20 T cell receptor beta chains in this list originate from one sample, sequenced in a study of a mutant IDH1 vaccine in newly diagnosed glioma. Time point indicated: baseline, week 1 (first vaccination visit). As for treatment: pre-vaccination baseline after standard-of-care therapy. Using immunoSEQ multiplex PCR, the repertoire was profiled, and TCRdb retains in-frame clones only, with some absent. In the table there are about 92,000 clones, 83% of which are singletons. Sequenced here: PBMCs, sampled from a glioma patient treated with radiotherapy, temozolomide or both. The receptors stem from a woman aged 45-65 years with glioma.

The chain has TRBV28 and TRBJ1-1; no clear D. This CDR3 is built from 13 residues. CDR1 MDHEN and CDR2 SYDVKM come from the germline V gene. Trimming removed 7 bases from V and 10 bases from J, with 19 bases in between. CDR3 bases: TGTGCCAGCACCACGGGTAGGGTACGAGGAGCTTTCTTT. Translating it yields CASTTGRVRGAFF. Drawing the rest from reference TRBV28 and TRBJ1-1, the complete variable domain is DVKVTQSSRYLVKRTGEKVFLECVQDMDHENMFWYRQDPGLGLRLIYFSYDVKMKEKGDIPEGYSVSREKKERFSLILESASTNQTSMYLCASTTGRVRGAFFGQGTRLTVV.

In its sample, this clone was seen a few times. This rearrangement joins TRBV7-9 to TRBJ2-5; D tentatively reads TRBD1 or TRBD2 (7 bases each). CDR1 and CDR2 from the germline V gene are SEHNR and FQNEAQ (reference sequence). Trimming removed 11 bases from V and 5 bases from J, with 15 bases in between. The CDR3 runs 12 residues. CDR3 sequence (DNA): TGTGCCGGAGATCAGGGGGGGGAGACCCAGTACTTC. Its protein is CAGDQGGETQYF.

The V gene is TRBV20-1, the J gene TRBJ2-7, with D unresolved. Germline V gene lookup returns CDR1 DFQATT and CDR2 SNEGSKA (reference sequence). V lost 2 bases and J 1 base, leaving 3 bases between the germline ends. The CDR3 loop spans 11 amino acids. DNA of the CDR3: TGCAGTGCTAGATCTTCCTACGAGCAGTACTTC. It specifies CSARSSYEQYF.

The rearrangement links TRBV4-1 to TRBJ2-3, with 9 bases aligning to TRBD2. The CDR3 consists of 15 residues. V lost 4 bases, J lost 6 bases, and 8 bases stayed unmatched. Germline V gives CDR1 MGHRA, CDR2 YSYEKL. The CDR3 is CASSRDGAGGDTQYF. CDR3 nucleotide sequence: TGCGCCAGCAGCCGGGATGGCGCGGGGGGGGATACGCAGTATTTT.

The chain recombines TRBV10-3 with TRBJ2-5, with D maybe TRBD2 (6 bases). Germline values: CDR1 ENHRY, CDR2 SYGVKD. V shed 5 bases and J shed 5 bases, with 15 bases lying between them. The CDR3 has 14 residues. The CDR3 DNA reads TGTGCCATCAGTTCATCTTCGGGGAGGGAGACCCAGTACTTC. This sequence encodes CAISSSSGRETQYF.

The chain has TRBV6-6 and TRBJ2-2; D may be TRBD1 (8 bases). Germline CDR1 reads MNHNY; CDR2 reads SVGAGI (reference sequence). Deletions cut 4 bases from V and 7 bases from J, with 16 bases between. The CDR3 covers 15 residues. The CDR3 nucleotides are TGTGCCAGCAGTTCAGGACAGGGAGGGAACGGGGAGCTGTTTTTT. It specifies CASSSGQGGNGELFF.

The chain combines TRBV29-1 with TRBJ1-1; no clear D. V was clipped by 7 bases and J by 0 bases, with 12 bases between them. This CDR3 spans 13 amino acids. Germline CDR1 is SQVTM and CDR2 is ANQGSEA. CDR3 bases: TGCAGCGCCTCCAGTGGGATGAACACTGAAGCTTTCTTT. Its translation: CSASSGMNTEAFF. The full variable domain, its missing parts supplied by reference TRBV29-1 and TRBJ1-1, is SAVISQKPSRDICQRGTSLTIQCQVDSQVTMMFWYRQQPGQSLTLIATANQGSEATYESGFVIDKFPISRPNLTFSTLTVSNMSPEDSSIYLCSASSGMNTEAFFGQGTRLTVV.

This clone came up once. The chain couples TRBV7-2 to TRBJ2-2, with D uncertain. This CDR3 spans 15 amino acids. Germline CDR1 is SGHTA and CDR2 is FQGNSA. The V end lost 4 bases, the J end lost 0 bases, and 9 bases lay between the germline ends. In DNA form, the CDR3 reads TGTGCCAGCAGCTCGTCGGTAGCGAACACCGGGGAGCTGTTTTTT. Translated: CASSSSVANTGELFF.

The chain has TRBV29-1 and TRBJ1-2; D uncertain. Germline V CDR1 and CDR2: SQVTM, ANQGSEA. Trimming shortened V by 6 bases and J by 3 bases, and 11 bases separated the two germline ends. The CDR3 totals 12 residues. The CDR3 loop is CSVGRVDYGYTF. The CDR3 coding sequence is TGCAGCGTAGGGAGGGTAGACTATGGCTACACCTTC.

V gene TRBV9 combines with J gene TRBJ2-2; 9 positions agree with TRBD1. Per germline, CDR1 SGDLS and CDR2 YYNGEE. V lost 6 bases and J lost 5; bases outside the gene matches: 5. CDR3 length equals 14 residues. CDR3 sequence (DNA): TGTGCCAGCACCGGACAGGGGTGGACCGGGGAGCTGTTTTTT. Translation: CASTGQGWTGELFF. The full variable domain, rest sourced from reference TRBV9 and TRBJ2-2, is DSGVTQTPKHLITATGQRVTLRCSPRSGDLSVYWYQQSLDQGLQFLIQYYNGEERAKGNILERFSAQQFPDLHSELNLSSLELGDSALYFCASTGQGWTGELFFGEGSRLTVL.

This clone was observed once. The chain is built from TRBV27 and TRBJ1-2; TRBD1 matches 7 bases. CDR3 length: 14 residues. CDR1 MNHEY and CDR2 SMNVEV come from the germline V gene (reference sequence). The V segment lost 3 bases and the J segment 1 base; nucleotides outside the gene matches: 2. CDR3 sequence: CASSFAGGNYGYTF. The CDR3 DNA sequence: TGTGCCAGCAGTTTTGCAGGGGGTAACTATGGCTACACCTTC.

J is TRBJ2-3 and V is TRBV9; TRBD2 aligns across 10 bases. The CDR3 spans 15 residues. Germline V gene data show CDR1 as SGDLS and CDR2 as YYNGEE. V dropped 3 bases and J dropped 2; count of bases not matched to a gene: 3. The CDR3 loop reads CASSGSGGVTDTQYF. The CDR3 region has the DNA TGTGCCAGCAGCGGAAGCGGGGGGGTCACAGATACGCAGTATTTT.

Turning to this clone: The germline gene is not matched at one end of the junction; a read error may be the cause. The chain employs TRBV5-4 and TRBJ1-1; unclear D gene. Germline CDR1 is SGHNT and CDR2 is YYREEE (reference sequence). CDR3 length: 13 residues. In DNA form, the CDR3 reads TGTGCCAGCAGTTTGGCGGTCTACACTGAAGCTTTCTTT. Translating gives CASSLAVYTEAFF.

This rearrangement joins TRBV7-2 to TRBJ1-2; D perhaps matches TRBD1 (6 bases). The CDR3 is made up of 13 amino acids. Germline loops: CDR1 SGHTA, CDR2 FQGNSA. V was shortened by 4 bases and J by 8 bases, with 14 bases between the two germline ends. CDR3 in DNA: TGTGCCAGCAGCTCCCCAGGGGCGCGCGGCTACACCTTC. It translates to CASSSPGARGYTF.

The chain links TRBV7-9 to TRBJ1-1; D ambiguous. There are 15 residues in the CDR3. Trimming took 1 base from V and 0 from J, leaving 9 bases between them. Germline assignment: CDR1 SEHNR and CDR2 FQNEAQ (reference sequence). Here the CDR3 reads CASSLGSGVNTEAFF. The CDR3 DNA is TGTGCCAGCAGCTTAGGGTCCGGGGTGAACACTGAAGCTTTCTTT. Filled out from reference TRBV7-9 and TRBJ1-1, the complete variable domain reads DTGVSQNPRHKITKRGQNVTFRCDPISEHNRLYWYRQTLGQGPEFLTYFQNEAQLEKSRLLSDRFSAERPKGSFSTLEIQRTEQGDSAMYLCASSLGSGVNTEAFFGQGTRLTVV.

V gene TRBV4-1 combines with J gene TRBJ2-7; tentatively, D is TRBD1 (6 bases). V gave up 4 bases and J gave up 7 bases, with 20 bases separating them. CDR3 length: 15 residues. Germline V gene data show CDR1 as MGHRA and CDR2 as YSYEKL. The CDR3 nucleotides are TGCGCCAGCAGCCTTACAGGGACCTACGAGTCTGAGCAGTACTTC. Amino acid sequence: CASSLTGTYESEQYF.

The chain employs TRBV9 and TRBJ2-7, with 12 bases fitting TRBD1. CDR1 SGDLS and CDR2 YYNGEE come from the germline V gene. J lost 3 bases, V lost 3 bases, and 7 bases had no gene match. This CDR3 has 16 amino acids. The CDR3 coding sequence is TGTGCCAGCAGCGGACCCCGGGACAGGGGGCACTACGAGCAGTACTTC. This translates into CASSGPRDRGHYEQYF.

The rearrangement joins TRBV5-4 to TRBJ1-2, with D perhaps matching TRBD1 (5 bases). This CDR3 region has 13 residues. Trimming left V 0 bases short and J 8 bases short, with 11 bases between. CDR1 and CDR2 (germline): SGHNT, YYREEE (reference sequence). The CDR3 nucleotides are TGTGCCAGCAGCTTGGAATCGGGGGGGGGCTACACCTTC. As protein: CASSLESGGGYTF.

This clone was observed a single time. The rearrangement links TRBV19 to TRBJ1-2; D is ambiguous. The CDR3 contains 14 residues. Trimming took off 1 base at V and 2 bases at J, with 8 bases between the two ends. Per germline, CDR1 LNHDA and CDR2 SQIVND (reference sequence). In DNA form, the CDR3 reads TGTGCCAGTAGTATAGGGGCTGGGAACTATGGCTACACCTTC. It codes for CASSIGAGNYGYTF.

The chain employs TRBV10-3 and TRBJ2-5; D is uncertain. Germline values: CDR1 ENHRY, CDR2 SYGVKD. This CDR3 region has 12 residues. The V gene lost 0 bases and the J gene lost 5 bases, with 4 bases spanning the gap. The chain's CDR3 is CAISESLETQYF. DNA for the CDR3: TGTGCCATCAGTGAGTCCCTGGAGACCCAGTACTTC.